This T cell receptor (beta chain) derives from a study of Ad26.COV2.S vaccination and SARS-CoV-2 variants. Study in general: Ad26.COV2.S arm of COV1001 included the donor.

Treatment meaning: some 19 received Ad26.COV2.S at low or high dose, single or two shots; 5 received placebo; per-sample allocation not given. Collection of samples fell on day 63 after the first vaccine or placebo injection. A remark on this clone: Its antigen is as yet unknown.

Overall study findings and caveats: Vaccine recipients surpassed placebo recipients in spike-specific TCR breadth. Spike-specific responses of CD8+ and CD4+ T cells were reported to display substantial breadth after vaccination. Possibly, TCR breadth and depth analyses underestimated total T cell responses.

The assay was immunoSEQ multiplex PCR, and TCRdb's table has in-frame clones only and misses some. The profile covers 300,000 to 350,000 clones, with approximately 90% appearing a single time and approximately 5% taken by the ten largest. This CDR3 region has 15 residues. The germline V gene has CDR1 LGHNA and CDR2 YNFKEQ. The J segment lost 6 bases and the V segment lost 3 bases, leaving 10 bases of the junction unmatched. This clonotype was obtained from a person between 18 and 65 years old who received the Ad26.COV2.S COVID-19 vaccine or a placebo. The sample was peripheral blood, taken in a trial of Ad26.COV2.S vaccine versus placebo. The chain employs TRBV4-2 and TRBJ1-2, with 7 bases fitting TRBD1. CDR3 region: CASSHASGTVDGYTF. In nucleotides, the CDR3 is TGTGCCAGCAGCCATGCTTCCGGGACAGTGGATGGCTACACCTTC.